The following is a T cell receptor beta chain sequence with its context. CDR1 KGHDR and CDR2 SFDVKD come from the germline V gene. The V and J ends lost 1 base and 6 bases, in that order; junction bases with no gene match: 6. The CDR3 totals 16 residues. The data are from a study of blood T cell repertoires in COVID-19. Background on the study: PBMCs, B-cell-depleted T cells, or T cells were the source of the cDNA or gDNA that made up the material.

Repertoires were generated with immunoSEQ multiplex PCR, while TCRdb's copy carries only in-frame clones and drops some. The data show about 240,000 clones, with about 88% seen just once and more than 6.5% held by the top ten. This clonotype originated in a woman aged 70 to 79 with active or convalescent COVID-19. The chain carries TRBV24-1 and TRBJ2-3; 10 bases map to TRBD2. The source material was peripheral blood. The CDR3 DNA is TGTGCCACCAGTGATTTAAAGCGGGGGGGACTCGATACGCAGTATTTT. It codes for CATSDLKRGGLDTQYF.